Shown below are 18 T cell receptor beta chains from a single sample sequenced in a study of blood T cell repertoires in COVID-19. Produced via immunoSEQ multiplex PCR; TCRdb's table is partial and in-frame only. The sample holds approximately 150,000 clones, about 83% seen once. Sequencing was carried out using peripheral blood. These receptor sequences come from a human donor in a cohort sampled during active COVID-19.

The rearrangement links TRBV11-2 to TRBJ2-1; 8 bases are a match to TRBD2. Germline assignment: CDR1 SGHAT and CDR2 FQNNGV. CDR3 length: 16 amino acids. V shed 1 base and J 4 bases; nucleotides not matched to a gene: 6. The CDR3 DNA is TGTGCCAGCAGCTTAGCTGGTAGCGGGACATACAATGAGCAGTTCTTC. Translated: CASSLAGSGTYNEQFF. Filled out from reference TRBV11-2 and TRBJ2-1, the complete variable domain reads EAGVAQSPRYKIIEKRQSVAFWCNPISGHATLYWYQQILGQGPKLLIQFQNNGVVDDSQLPKDRFSAERLKGVDSTLKIQPAKLEDSAVYLCASSLAGSGTYNEQFFGPGTRLTVL.

The J gene is TRBJ2-1, the V gene TRBV10-1; 10 positions match TRBD2. Trimming cost V 2 bases and J 6 bases; bases outside gene matches: 7. The V gene's germline CDR1 is WNHNN and CDR2 SYGVQD (reference sequence). The CDR3 length is 16 residues. The CDR3 region is CASSEIRPSGSNEQFF. CDR3 DNA: TGCGCCAGCAGTGAGATCCGGCCTAGCGGGAGCAATGAGCAGTTCTTC.

The gene calls are TRBV7-9 and TRBJ1-2, with D possibly matching TRBD1 (5 bases). Trimming cost V 1 base and J 4 bases, with 13 bases left between them. The germline V gene encodes CDR1 SEHNR and CDR2 FQNEAQ (reference sequence). This CDR3 has 15 amino acids. The CDR3, as DNA: TGTGCCAGCAGCTTAGAGGGAAGGAGGGGCTATGGCTACACCTTC. Translating it yields CASSLEGRRGYGYTF.

This clone appeared once. This rearrangement joins TRBV6-4 to TRBJ2-2; TRBD2 matches 7 bases. The CDR3 has 14 amino acids. V lost 6 bases and J lost 2; bases outside the gene matches: 3. Germline CDR1 and CDR2: MRHNA and SNTAGT. CDR3 bases: TGTGCCAGCAGCCCGGGACTAAACACCGGGGAGCTGTTTTTT. This gives the protein CASSPGLNTGELFF.

The chain combines TRBV7-9 with TRBJ1-1; no definite D call. The germline CDR1 and CDR2 sequences are SEHNR and FQNEAQ (reference sequence). The CDR3 is 13 residues long. V gave up 3 bases and J gave up 1 base, with 6 bases separating them. This CDR3 reads CASSLSSNTEAFF. As DNA, the CDR3 is TGTGCCAGCAGCTTGTCCTCGAACACTGAAGCTTTCTTT.

The chain recombines TRBV28 with TRBJ2-1; no clear D. V lost 3 bases to trimming and J lost 0 bases, with 12 bases between them. This CDR3 has 16 amino acids. CDR1 is MDHEN and CDR2 is SYDVKM in the germline V gene. The CDR3 region has the DNA TGTGCCAGCAGTTTTTCGGTCCGAAGCTCCTACAATGAGCAGTTCTTC. Protein product: CASSFSVRSSYNEQFF.

The chain couples TRBV6-1 to TRBJ1-5; a possible D gene is TRBD1 (6 bases). The length of the CDR3 is 15 residues. Between the trimmed V and J ends, which lost 0 bases and 5 bases, there was a span of 11 bases. The germline V gene has CDR1 MNHNS and CDR2 SASEGT. The chain's CDR3 is CASSEAGGRDQPQHF. CDR3 bases: TGTGCCAGCAGTGAAGCAGGGGGAAGGGATCAGCCCCAGCATTTT.

The V and J genes are TRBV7-2 and TRBJ2-5; 8 bases are a match to TRBD2. Germline V gives CDR1 SGHTA, CDR2 FQGNSA. J lost 4 bases, V lost 2 bases, and 9 bases had no gene match. The CDR3 consists of 16 residues. Here the CDR3 reads CASSLNAAGEGETQYF. The CDR3 DNA sequence: TGTGCCAGCAGCTTAAACGCAGCGGGAGAGGGAGAGACCCAGTACTTC.

The chain links TRBV6-5 to TRBJ2-2, with D possibly being TRBD2 (5 bases). From germline, CDR1 is MNHEY and CDR2 SVGAGI. The CDR3 is 15 amino acids. Trimming took off 8 bases at V and 2 bases at J, with 15 bases between the two ends. Here the CDR3 DNA reads TGTGCCAGCGCATCCGAGCTAGCCAACACCGGGGAGCTGTTTTTT. Translation gives CASASELANTGELFF.

The CDR3 is CASSLLVSPLHF. The CDR3 DNA follows: TGTGCCAGCAGCCTCCTAGTTTCACCCCTCCACTTT. The chain employs TRBV3-1 (or the pseudogene TRBV3-2) and TRBJ1-6; unclear D gene. This CDR3 is built from 12 residues. The germline CDR1 and CDR2 sequences are LGHDT and YNNKEL (reference sequence). V lost 4 bases to trimming and J lost 9 bases, with 7 bases between them.

V and J are TRBV19 and TRBJ2-7; 13 positions agree with TRBD2. Losses at the gene ends were 4 bases for V and 6 bases for J; bases not matched to a gene: 3. Looked up from germline, CDR1 is LNHDA and CDR2 is SQIVND (reference sequence). This CDR3 spans 14 amino acids. The DNA for the CDR3 is TGTGCCAGTAGTACGACTAGCGGGAGGTTCGAGCAGTACTTC. This translates into CASSTTSGRFEQYF.

The chain joins TRBV28 to TRBJ1-1; 9 nucleotides line up with TRBD1. The CDR3 sequence is 15 residues long. CDR1 MDHEN and CDR2 SYDVKM come from the germline V gene. V dropped 6 bases and J dropped 3; count of bases not matched to a gene: 8. The CDR3 protein is CASRTQGAADTEAFF. CDR3 nucleotides: TGTGCCAGCAGGACACAGGGGGCTGCGGACACTGAAGCTTTCTTT.

This rearrangement joins TRBV5-4 to TRBJ1-2, with D possibly TRBD1 on 6 matching bases. Germline V gene lookup returns CDR1 SGHNT and CDR2 YYREEE (reference sequence). This CDR3 contains 12 residues. V was trimmed by 4 bases and J by 6 bases, leaving 10 bases between them. The CDR3 DNA reads TGTGCCAGCAGCGCCAACAGGGATGGCTACACCTTC. It codes for CASSANRDGYTF.

The V gene is TRBV18, the J gene TRBJ1-6; 8 bases agree with TRBD1. Germline CDR1 is KGHSH and CDR2 is LQKENI. V shed 0 bases, J shed 7 bases, and the junction held 2 bases outside the gene matches. The CDR3 loop spans 15 amino acids. CDR3 residues: CASSPPTGDNSPLHF. The CDR3 region has the DNA TGTGCCAGCTCACCACCGACAGGGGACAATTCACCCCTCCACTTT.

The chain couples TRBV2 to TRBJ1-1; D gene ambiguous. The germline V gene has CDR1 SNHLY and CDR2 FYNNEI. V was clipped by 7 bases and J by 0 bases, with 12 bases between them. The CDR3 is 14 residues long. The CDR3 protein is CASTRSGLNTEAFF. DNA of the CDR3: TGTGCCAGCACCAGGTCGGGATTGAACACTGAAGCTTTCTTT.

The chain links TRBV6-5 to TRBJ1-2; D uncertain. The ends were cut back, 0 bases at V and 6 bases at J, with 11 bases in the middle. The CDR3 has 14 amino acids. The germline V gene encodes CDR1 MNHEY and CDR2 SVGAGI. The CDR3 spells CASSYSRIHHGYTF. Here the CDR3 DNA reads TGTGCCAGCAGTTACTCGAGGATTCACCATGGCTACACCTTC.

The chain uses TRBV5-1 and TRBJ2-3; D call uncertain. This CDR3 comprises 14 residues. CDR1 and CDR2 from the germline V gene are SGHRS and YFSETQ. V lost 2 bases and J lost 2, with 9 bases in between. The CDR3 loop reads CASSLGASTDTQYF. In nucleotides, the CDR3 is TGCGCCAGCAGCTTAGGAGCTTCCACAGATACGCAGTATTTT.

The rearrangement uses TRBV5-1 and TRBJ2-7; no firm D call. Germline CDR1 reads SGHRS; CDR2 reads YFSETQ. This CDR3 is built from 15 residues. V gave up 3 bases and J gave up 1 base, with 14 bases separating them. CDR3 region: CASSSSPYTSYEQYF. CDR3 DNA: TGCGCCAGCAGCTCTTCTCCTTATACTTCCTACGAGCAGTACTTC.